The source of this TCR beta chain is a study of Ad26.COV2.S vaccination and SARS-CoV-2 variants. Treatment noted: some 20 received Ad26.COV2.S at low or high dose, single or two shots; 5 received placebo; per-sample allocation not given. Collection of the samples took place on day 63 after the first injection of vaccine or placebo. Boston provided a donor who was an adult aged 18-55 years. Vaccination used an Ad26 vector expressing Wuhan-strain SARS-CoV-2 spike. Turning to this clone: The antigen is unknown.

General study findings and limits: Non-spike TCR breadth showed similarity between vaccine and placebo recipients. An underestimation of total T cell responses may have resulted from the TCR breadth and depth analyses.

The CDR3 consists of 15 residues. Germline V CDR1 and CDR2: SEHNR, FQNEAQ (reference sequence). V shed 4 bases and J shed 3 bases, with 15 bases lying between them. The protocol was immunoSEQ multiplex PCR, while the TCRdb copy is restricted to in-frame clones and leaves out a portion. The repertoire includes some 340,000 clones, just under 85% of them detected once, and 2% to 2.5% sits in the top ten. The specimen was peripheral blood, collected in a trial of Ad26.COV2.S vaccine versus placebo. The rearrangement links TRBV7-9 to TRBJ1-2; no clear D gene. This TCR came from a person between 18 and 60 years old who received the Ad26.COV2.S COVID-19 vaccine or a placebo. Written as DNA, the CDR3 is TGTGCCAGCAGCTCAAGAAAGGGTCAATACTATGGCTACACCTTC. Its translation: CASSSRKGQYYGYTF.